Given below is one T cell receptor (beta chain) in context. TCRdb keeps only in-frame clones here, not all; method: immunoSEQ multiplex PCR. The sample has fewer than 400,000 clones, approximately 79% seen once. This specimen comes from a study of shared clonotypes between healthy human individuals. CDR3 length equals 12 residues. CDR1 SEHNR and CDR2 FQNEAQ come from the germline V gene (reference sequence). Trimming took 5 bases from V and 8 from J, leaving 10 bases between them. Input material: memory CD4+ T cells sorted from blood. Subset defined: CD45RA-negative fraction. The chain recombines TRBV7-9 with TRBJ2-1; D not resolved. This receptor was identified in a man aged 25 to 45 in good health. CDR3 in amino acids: CASSPRSDEQFF. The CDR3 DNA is TGTGCCAGCAGCCCACGGAGCGATGAGCAGTTCTTC.